The 31 T cell receptor beta chains listed next were all sequenced from one sample in a study of CD8 T cells in Susac syndrome. RNA in amounts of roughly 0.5 to 1 ug was reverse transcribed with random hexamers. TCRdb re-called the immunoSEQ multiplex PCR reads with MiXCR, one entry per CDR3 protein. This table has approximately 120,000 distinct CDR3 sequences, around 94% appearing once. Specimen: CD8+ T cells from PBMCs. Source of these receptors: a human donor with Susac syndrome.

This CDR3 is CASSKTVSYEQYF. CDR3 sequence (DNA): TGCGCCAGCAGCAAAACCGTTTCCTACGAGCAGTACTTC. The chain joins TRBV5-1 to TRBJ2-7; no definite D call. The CDR3 runs to 13 residues. Trimming shortened V by 4 bases and J by 1 base, and 9 bases separated the two germline ends. Germline V gene data show CDR1 as SGHRS and CDR2 as YFSETQ.

This chain links TRBV2 with TRBJ2-3, with 10 bases aligning to TRBD2. In germline, CDR1 is SNHLY, CDR2 FYNNEI. The CDR3 length is 17 residues. J was trimmed by 4 bases and V by 3 bases; bases with no gene match: 10. For the CDR3, the DNA is TGTGCCAGCAGTGACGGGCTAGCGGGGGTTGAAGCAGATACGCAGTATTTT. Protein: CASSDGLAGVEADTQYF.

This clonotype occurred once. The chain couples TRBV4-2 to TRBJ2-1; D gene unclear. The germline V and J ends were trimmed by 4 bases and 5 bases, with 15 bases remaining between them. The CDR3 spans 15 residues. Looked up from germline, CDR1 is LGHNA and CDR2 is YNFKEQ. The chain's CDR3 is CASSLADARDNEQFF. CDR3 sequence (DNA): TGTGCCAGCAGCCTAGCTGACGCTCGAGACAATGAGCAGTTCTTC.

V is TRBV9 and J is TRBJ2-7; 8 bases fit TRBD2. V lost 5 bases, J lost 2 bases, and 3 bases stayed unmatched. Looked up from germline, CDR1 is SGDLS and CDR2 is YYNGEE. There are 13 residues in the CDR3. The DNA for the CDR3 is TGTGCCAGCAGTAAAGCGGGAGCCTACGAGCAGTACTTC. Encoded protein: CASSKAGAYEQYF.

The chain links TRBV30 to TRBJ1-1, with D uncertain. Trimming shortened V by 7 bases and J by 4 bases, and 19 bases separated the two germline ends. The germline V gene has CDR1 GTSNPN and CDR2 SVGIG (reference sequence). CDR3 length: 14 amino acids. The CDR3 reads CASHLRGLGTEAFF. CDR3 in DNA: TGTGCCTCCCATCTCCGGGGTCTGGGCACTGAAGCTTTCTTT.

V and J are TRBV28 and TRBJ2-7; 8 bases line up with TRBD2. Germline CDR1 MDHEN, CDR2 SYDVKM. The CDR3 sequence is 14 residues long. The V and J ends lost 6 bases and 0 bases, in that order; junction bases with no gene match: 4. As DNA, the CDR3 is TGTGCCAGCAGGATCAGCGGGGGCTCCTACGAGCAGTACTTC. Its protein product is CASRISGGSYEQYF.

For the CDR3, the DNA is TGTGCCAGCAGTCTAATCCCGACTCTAAACACTGAAGCTTTCTTT. Protein product: CASSLIPTLNTEAFF. The chain employs TRBV12-3 or TRBV12-4 and TRBJ1-1; D call uncertain. The V end was cut by 5 bases, the J end by 2 bases, with 15 bases between. This CDR3 has 15 residues.

V usage is TRBV6-1 and J usage is TRBJ2-5; 8 bases match TRBD2. The CDR3 is 17 residues long. Germline CDR1 MNHNS, CDR2 SASEGT. J gave up 1 base and V 10 bases, and 17 bases lay outside the gene matches. The CDR3 coding sequence is TGTGCCACTTCAGGGGAACCGTACGGGGGGGGCCAAGAGACCCAGTACTTC. Its protein is CATSGEPYGGGQETQYF.

Only one count was recorded for this clonotype. This rearrangement joins TRBV20-1 to TRBJ1-1; maybe TRBD1 (6 bases). Germline lookup yields CDR1 DFQATT and CDR2 SNEGSKA (reference sequence). With 3 bases removed from V and 4 bases from J, the gap between germline ends came to 33 bases. CDR3 length equals 20 residues. The CDR3 DNA sequence: TGCAGTGCTAGTTTGCCGGATGTGGTACAGGGAATACGCCTGGGCACTGAAGCTTTCTTT. Its translation is CSASLPDVVQGIRLGTEAFF.

The chain combines TRBV13 with TRBJ1-3; no reliable D call. CDR1 is PRHDT, CDR2 FYEKMQ, per germline (reference sequence). The V gene lost 3 bases and the J gene lost 0 bases, with 12 bases spanning the gap. The CDR3 spans 16 residues. The CDR3 reads CASSFTDGGSGNTIYF. In DNA, the CDR3 is TGTGCCAGCAGCTTTACGGACGGAGGCTCTGGAAACACCATATATTTT.

The chain has TRBV4-3 and TRBJ2-7; possibly TRBD2 for D (6 bases). Germline assignment: CDR1 LGHNA and CDR2 YSLEER. V was shortened by 1 base and J by 6 bases, with 10 bases between the two germline ends. The CDR3 length is 13 residues. The CDR3 spells CASSQVYGGEQYF. The DNA of the CDR3 is TGCGCCAGCAGCCAAGTTTACGGGGGCGAGCAGTACTTC.

This clonotype appeared a single time. V usage is TRBV9 and J usage is TRBJ2-3; no reliable D call. V lost 3 bases to trimming and J lost 6 bases, with 23 bases between them. CDR1 and CDR2 from the germline V gene are SGDLS and YYNGEE. This CDR3 has 17 residues. The CDR3 reads CASSAANPLTPHDTQYF. CDR3 sequence (DNA): TGTGCCAGCAGCGCAGCAAACCCCCTAACGCCCCATGATACGCAGTATTTT.

The gene calls are TRBV20-1 and TRBJ2-1; 12 bases match TRBD2. Germline CDR1 is DFQATT and CDR2 is SNEGSKA (reference sequence). With 1 base clipped from V and 3 bases from J, the junction kept 4 bases outside the gene matches. The CDR3 is made up of 16 amino acids. The CDR3 protein is CSARGETSGGYNEQFF. DNA of the CDR3: TGCAGTGCTAGAGGAGAGACTAGCGGGGGCTACAATGAGCAGTTCTTC.

The V gene is TRBV12-3 or TRBV12-4, the J gene TRBJ2-1; D tentatively fits TRBD1 or TRBD2 (5 bases each). CDR3 length: 12 residues. V was cut by 3 bases and J by 14 bases, with 14 bases left in between. The CDR3 region has the DNA TGTGCCAGCAGTTTTGGGACCTCCGTCGAGTTCTTC. It encodes CASSFGTSVEFF.

This rearrangement joins TRBV4-2 to TRBJ1-1; tentative D call: TRBD1 (5 bases). Trimming cost V 0 bases and J 4 bases, with 12 bases left between them. In germline, CDR1 is LGHNA, CDR2 YNFKEQ. This CDR3 contains 15 residues. The CDR3 loop is CASSQDQGEPTEAFF. The CDR3 DNA reads as TGTGCCAGCAGCCAAGATCAAGGGGAACCCACTGAAGCTTTCTTT.

DNA for the CDR3: TGTGCCAGCAACGCTTGGGGACCGGGGATGGAGAACAATCAGCCCCAGCATTTT. This sequence encodes CASNAWGPGMENNQPQHF. The gene calls are TRBV2 and TRBJ1-5; maybe TRBD1 (5 bases). CDR3 length equals 18 residues. Germline CDR1 and CDR2: SNHLY and FYNNEI. Trimming left V 7 bases short and J 3 bases short, with 25 bases between.

The genes are TRBV15 and TRBJ2-5; a weak D match, TRBD2 (6 bases). V was pared by 8 bases and J by 1 base, with 20 bases between. The germline gives CDR1 LNHNV, CDR2 YYDKDF (reference sequence). This CDR3 has 16 residues. The CDR3 loop is CATYPTSGSVQETQYF. The CDR3 DNA follows: TGTGCCACCTACCCAACCAGCGGGTCAGTCCAAGAGACCCAGTACTTC.

V is TRBV7-2 and J is TRBJ2-7; D is ambiguous. CDR3 length: 14 amino acids. Trimming took off 1 base at V and 3 bases at J, with 10 bases between the two ends. The germline V gene encodes CDR1 SGHTA and CDR2 FQGNSA. The CDR3 region has the DNA TGTGCCAGCAGCTTAGTAGACAATAACTACGAGCAGTACTTC. Translation: CASSLVDNNYEQYF.

The rearrangement uses TRBV6-1 and TRBJ2-7, with D uncertain. Germline assignment: CDR1 MNHNS and CDR2 SASEGT. The CDR3 has 12 amino acids. V lost 2 bases and J lost 3, with 5 bases in between. CDR3 nucleotides: TGTGCCAGCAGTGAACACAGCTACGAGCAGTACTTC. As protein: CASSEHSYEQYF.

The chain uses TRBV6-2 or TRBV6-3 and TRBJ1-2, with D perhaps matching TRBD1 (5 bases). Germline loops: CDR1 MNHEY, CDR2 SVGEGT. Trimming removed 3 bases at V and 6 bases at J, with 17 bases between. This CDR3 has 15 amino acids. CDR3 nucleotide sequence: TGTGCCAGCAGTTATTTAACTGCGGGGCCCAATGGCTACACCTTC. Translation: CASSYLTAGPNGYTF.

This clonotype has just one count. The rearrangement joins TRBV13 to TRBJ2-3; 9 bases align to TRBD2. The V gene end was trimmed by 5 bases and the J gene end by 3 bases; junction bases not matched to a gene: 9. The CDR3 spans 16 residues. CDR1 and CDR2 (germline): PRHDT, FYEKMQ (reference sequence). CDR3 sequence reads: CASSLRIAGVTDTQYF. The CDR3 coding sequence is TGTGCCAGCAGCCTCCGGATAGCGGGAGTGACAGATACGCAGTATTTT.

V gene TRBV6-1 combines with J gene TRBJ2-7; no clear D. From germline, CDR1 is MNHNS and CDR2 SASEGT. CDR3 length: 16 amino acids. Trimming cost V 2 bases and J 0 bases, with 14 bases left between them. The CDR3 here is CASSELGRRSSYEQYF. The CDR3 DNA sequence: TGTGCCAGCAGTGAATTAGGACGGAGAAGCTCCTACGAGCAGTACTTC.

J is TRBJ2-5 and V is TRBV13; D is uncertain. The germline CDR1 and CDR2 sequences are PRHDT and FYEKMQ (reference sequence). V was clipped by 6 bases and J by 2 bases, with 10 bases between them. The CDR3 runs 13 residues. In DNA, the CDR3 is TGTGCCAGCAGAAACCAGGTGCAAGAGACCCAGTACTTC. Translated, it gives CASRNQVQETQYF.

The rearrangement joins TRBV4-1 to TRBJ2-5; 7 bases agree with TRBD1. In germline, CDR1 is MGHRA, CDR2 YSYEKL. V gave up 1 base and J gave up 0 bases; unmatched junction bases: 8. The CDR3 is made up of 17 amino acids. In DNA form, the CDR3 reads TGCGCCAGCAGCCAAGGAACAGGGGAGCCGAACCAAGAGACCCAGTACTTC. It yields the protein CASSQGTGEPNQETQYF.

The chain employs TRBV20-1 and TRBJ2-7, with D perhaps TRBD1 (7 bases). Trimming shortened V by 3 bases and J by 4 bases, and 16 bases separated the two germline ends. Germline loops: CDR1 DFQATT, CDR2 SNEGSKA (reference sequence). This CDR3 has 14 amino acids. CDR3 nucleotide sequence: TGCAGTGCTAGGTGGAGGGGGCGGGGATACGAGCAGTACTTC. Its translation is CSARWRGRGYEQYF.

CDR3 nucleotides: TGTGCCAGCACCGATAGCGGGAGCTCCCAAGAGACCCAGTACTTC. Protein product: CASTDSGSSQETQYF. The V gene is TRBV9, the J gene TRBJ2-5, with 9 bases fitting TRBD2. The junction had 7 bases not matched to a gene; V was cut back by 6 bases and J by 1 base. Germline V gene data show CDR1 as SGDLS and CDR2 as YYNGEE. The CDR3 is made up of 15 amino acids.

The chain carries TRBV13 and TRBJ2-2; D is unclear. Germline V CDR1 and CDR2: PRHDT, FYEKMQ (reference sequence). Trimming stripped 6 bases from V and 4 bases from J, with 9 bases between. This CDR3 spans 13 amino acids. CDR3 sequence reads: CASSMDLTGELFF. CDR3 coding DNA: TGTGCCAGCAGTATGGATCTCACCGGGGAGCTGTTTTTT. Full variable domain (remainder filled in from reference TRBV13 and TRBJ2-2): AAGVIQSPRHLIKEKRETATLKCYPIPRHDTVYWYQQGPGQDPQFLISFYEKMQSDKGSIPDRFSAQQFSDYHSELNMSSLELGDSALYFCASSMDLTGELFFGEGSRLTVL.

The J gene is TRBJ1-3, the V gene TRBV5-4; D perhaps matches TRBD1 (5 bases). Per germline, CDR1 SGHNT and CDR2 YYREEE (reference sequence). The CDR3 runs 14 residues. V lost 4 bases and J 3 bases, leaving 11 bases between the germline ends. The CDR3 reads CASSNPGFGNTIYF. The CDR3 DNA follows: TGTGCCAGCAGCAACCCAGGGTTTGGAAACACCATATATTTT. Filled out from reference TRBV5-4 and TRBJ1-3, the complete variable domain reads ETGVTQSPTHLIKTRGQQVTLRCSSQSGHNTVSWYQQALGQGPQFIFQYYREEENGRGNFPPRFSGLQFPNYSSELNVNALELDDSALYLCASSNPGFGNTIYFGEGSWLTVV.

The rearrangement links TRBV27 to TRBJ1-1; D is uncertain. The CDR3 is 17 amino acids. V lost 1 base and J lost 1, with 16 bases in between. CDR1 is MNHEY and CDR2 is SMNVEV in the germline V gene (reference sequence). DNA of the CDR3: TGTGCCAGCAGTTTATACCCCCTTAGGTGGGCGAACACTGAAGCTTTCTTT. Translated, it gives CASSLYPLRWANTEAFF.

This chain joins TRBV6-5 and TRBJ2-5; a possible D gene is TRBD1 (5 bases). V was pared by 7 bases and J by 5 bases, with 20 bases between. Germline-derived CDR1 and CDR2 are MNHEY and SVGAGI. The CDR3 contains 15 residues. CDR3 sequence reads: CASTPLPAGSETQYF. The CDR3 DNA reads TGTGCCAGCACCCCCCTCCCGGCAGGGTCGGAGACCCAGTACTTC.

The chain joins TRBV5-1 to TRBJ1-1, with D perhaps matching TRBD1 (6 bases). The V gene's germline CDR1 is SGHRS and CDR2 YFSETQ. Deletions cut 3 bases from V and 6 bases from J, with 21 bases between. The CDR3 has 16 residues. The CDR3: CASSWSPTGANSEAFF. The CDR3 region has the DNA TGCGCCAGCAGCTGGAGCCCGACGGGGGCTAATTCTGAAGCTTTCTTT.